The entry that follows covers one T cell receptor (beta chain) sequence. The entry originates in a study of blood T cell repertoires in COVID-19. The wider study: Italy, Spain and the United States were the sources of the convalescent and acute COVID-19 samples. PBMCs, B-cell-depleted T cells, or T cells provided the cDNA or gDNA that made up the material.

Original analysis: Reference gene primers were amplified, and this amplification served to estimate nucleated cell counts. Libraries were prepared by immunoSEQ multiplex PCR; TCRdb keeps only in-frame clonotypes and omits some of them. V and J calls and clone size follow that table, whereas D and trimming were derived from the DNA. The sample carries about 320,000 clones, around 83% recorded once. CDR3 length equals 14 residues. V was shortened by 4 bases and J by 0 bases, with 7 bases between the two germline ends. Germline CDR1 reads LGHDT; CDR2 reads YNNKEL (reference sequence). The material sequenced was peripheral blood. The receptor was isolated from a woman in her fifties or sixties with acute or convalescent COVID-19. V and J are TRBV3-1 (or the pseudogene TRBV3-2) and TRBJ1-3; D is uncertain. The DNA of the CDR3 is TGTGCCAGCAGCCTAAGGAGCTCTGGAAACACCATATATTTT. It translates to CASSLRSSGNTIYF.